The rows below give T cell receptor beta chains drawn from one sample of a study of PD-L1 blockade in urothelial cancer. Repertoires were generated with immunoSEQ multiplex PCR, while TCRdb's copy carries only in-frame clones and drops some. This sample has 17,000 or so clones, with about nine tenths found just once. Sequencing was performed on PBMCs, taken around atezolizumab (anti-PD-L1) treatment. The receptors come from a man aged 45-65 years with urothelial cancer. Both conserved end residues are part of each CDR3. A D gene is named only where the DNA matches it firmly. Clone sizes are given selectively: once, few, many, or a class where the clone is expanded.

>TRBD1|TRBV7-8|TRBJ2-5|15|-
TGTGCCAGCAGCATCGGGACAGTCCTCCAAGAGACCCAGTACTTC
CASSIGTVLQETQYF
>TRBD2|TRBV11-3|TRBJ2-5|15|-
TGTGCCAGCAGCTTAGGGACTAGCGGGGCGGAGACCCAGTACTTC
CASSLGTSGAETQYF
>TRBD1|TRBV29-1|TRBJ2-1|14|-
TGCAGCGTCACCGGGACAGCGTCCTACAATGAGCAGTTCTTC
CSVTGTASYNEQFF
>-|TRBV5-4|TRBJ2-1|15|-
TGTGCCAGCAGCTTGAGGACTTCCTCCTACAATGAGCAGTTCTTC
CASSLRTSSYNEQFF
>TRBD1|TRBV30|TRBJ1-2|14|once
TGTGCCTGGAGGGGGGACAGCCAGCGAGGGGGCTACACCTTC
CAWRGDSQRGGYTF
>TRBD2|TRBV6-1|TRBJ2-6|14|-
TGTGCCAGCGAGCGGGGTAACTGGGCCAACGTCCTGACTTTC
CASERGNWANVLTF
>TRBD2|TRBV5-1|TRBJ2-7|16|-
TGCGCCAGCAGCTTGTCTGCTAGCGGGGGCCCCTACGAGCAGTACTTC
CASSLSASGGPYEQYF
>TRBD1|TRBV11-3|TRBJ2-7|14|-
TGTGCCAGCAGCACTGGACAGGGGGCCTACGAGCAGTACTTC
CASSTGQGAYEQYF
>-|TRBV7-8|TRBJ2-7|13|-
TGTGCCAGCAGCCCGAGGGCGAGCTACGAGCAGTACTTC
CASSPRASYEQYF
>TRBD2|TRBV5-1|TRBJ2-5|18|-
TGCGCCAGCAGCTTGGTGGGTTCTTCGGCGGGAGGTTCAGAGACCCAGTACTTC
CASSLVGSSAGGSETQYF
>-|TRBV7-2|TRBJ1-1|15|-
TGTGCCAGCAGATCCATCGTTGAGGCAGTCCAAAAAGCTTTCTTT
CASRSIVEAVQKAFF
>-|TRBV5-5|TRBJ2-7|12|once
TGTGCCAGCAGCTTTGCGCTCTACGAGCAGTACTTC
CASSFALYEQYF
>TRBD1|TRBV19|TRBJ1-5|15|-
TGTGCCAGTAGCTCCCAGGACAGGGGGGATCAGCCCCAGCATTTT
CASSSQDRGDQPQHF
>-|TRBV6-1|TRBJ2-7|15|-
TGTGCCAGCAGTGAAGAAAGAGGACATACCTACGAGCAGTACTTC
CASSEERGHTYEQYF
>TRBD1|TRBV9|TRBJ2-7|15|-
TGTGCCAGCAGCTTCGGACTCGACAGGGACTACGAGCAGTACTTC
CASSFGLDRDYEQYF
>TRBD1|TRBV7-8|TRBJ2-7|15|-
TGTGCCAGCGCTAAGGTCGGCGACAGGGCAGGCGAGCAGTACTTC
CASAKVGDRAGEQYF
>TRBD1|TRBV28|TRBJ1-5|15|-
TGTGCCACCACAGGGGATAATGATAGAGGTCAGCCCCAGCATTTT
CATTGDNDRGQPQHF
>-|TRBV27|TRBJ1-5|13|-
TGTGCCAGCAGTCCACGGGGTTGGGAGCCCCAGCATTTT
CASSPRGWEPQHF
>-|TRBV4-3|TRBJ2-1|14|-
TGCGCCAGCAGCCAAGAAGGTGGGGGGAGGGAGCAGTTCTTC
CASSQEGGGREQFF
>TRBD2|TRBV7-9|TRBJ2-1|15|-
TGTGCCAGCAGCTTAGGTGGGGGGGCCTACAATGAGCAGTTCTTC
CASSLGGGAYNEQFF
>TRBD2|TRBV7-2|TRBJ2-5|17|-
TGTGCCAGCATTCCAAGGGGACTAGCGGGGGGGTCAGAGACCCAGTACTTC
CASIPRGLAGGSETQYF
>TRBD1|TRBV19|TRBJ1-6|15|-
TGTGCCACCCAATCCCGGACAGGGGGGAGTTCACCCCTCCACTTT
CATQSRTGGSSPLHF
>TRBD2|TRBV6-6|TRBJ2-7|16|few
TGTGCCAGCAGCCCTAGGGCGGGGGGCCTCTCCTACGAGCAGTACTTC
CASSPRAGGLSYEQYF
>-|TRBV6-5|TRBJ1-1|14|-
TGTGCCAGCAGTTACGATGACAGTATACGTATAGCTTTCTTT
CASSYDDSIRIAFF
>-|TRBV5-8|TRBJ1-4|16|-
TGTGCCAGCAGCTTCCCCCGCCTATCAACTAATGAAAAACTGTTTTTT
CASSFPRLSTNEKLFF
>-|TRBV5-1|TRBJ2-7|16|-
TGCGCCAGCAGCTTGTGGGGTACGGGAGTATTATACGAGCAGTACTTC
CASSLWGTGVLYEQYF
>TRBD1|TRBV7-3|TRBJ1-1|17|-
TGTGCCAGCAGCTTGACGGGGCCAGGGGGTCGGAACACTGAAGCTTTCTTT
CASSLTGPGGRNTEAFF
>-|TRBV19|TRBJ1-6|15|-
TGTGCCAGTAGTATAAGCCTCGCCCCGGGTTCACCCCTCCACTTT
CASSISLAPGSPLHF
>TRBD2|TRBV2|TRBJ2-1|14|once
TGTGCCAGCAGGCTAGCGGGCCTCTACAATGAGCAGTTCTTC
CASRLAGLYNEQFF
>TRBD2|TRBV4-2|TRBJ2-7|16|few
TGTGCCAGCAGCCAAGATGCTAGCGGGGGGGCCGCCGAGCAGTACTTC
CASSQDASGGAAEQYF
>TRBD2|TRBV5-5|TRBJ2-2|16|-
TGTGCCAGCACGCTCCTCGGGGGGGCAGGCACCGGGGAGCTGTTTTTT
CASTLLGGAGTGELFF
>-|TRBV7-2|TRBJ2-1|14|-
TGTGCCAGCAGGTTAGGAGGGCCGCACAATGAGCAGTTCTTC
CASRLGGPHNEQFF
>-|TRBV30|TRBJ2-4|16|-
TGTGCCTGGAGTCTCCCAGGGGCCCTAGCCAAAAACATTCAGTACTTC
CAWSLPGALAKNIQYF
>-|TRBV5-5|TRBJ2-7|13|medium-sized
TGTGCCAGCAGCTTGCGGTCCTCCTACGAGCAGTACTTC
CASSLRSSYEQYF
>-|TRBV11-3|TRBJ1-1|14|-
TGTGCCAGCAGCTCGGGATCGGGGAACACTGAAGCTTTCTTT
CASSSGSGNTEAFF
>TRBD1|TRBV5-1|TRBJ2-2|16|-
TGCGCCAGCAGCTTGGAGGGACAGGGGAACACCGGGGAGCTGTTTTTT
CASSLEGQGNTGELFF
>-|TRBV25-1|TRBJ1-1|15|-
TGTGCCAGCAGTGAAGGGGGCGCGGGTACCACTGAAGCTTTCTTT
CASSEGGAGTTEAFF
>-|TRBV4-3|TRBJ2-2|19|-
TGCGCCAGCAGCCAACATCCCCCCCTACCGACAGAGAACACCGGGGAGCTGTTTTTT
CASSQHPPLPTENTGELFF
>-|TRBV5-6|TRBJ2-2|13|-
TGTGCCAGCAGCTTGGTGGGGCCCGGGGAGCTGTTTTTT
CASSLVGPGELFF
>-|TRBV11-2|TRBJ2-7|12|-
TGTGCCAGCAGCTTAGATCGCTACGAGCAGTACTTC
CASSLDRYEQYF
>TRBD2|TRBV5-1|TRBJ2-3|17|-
TGCGCCAGCAGCTCGGGACTAGCGGGGGGATTCACAGATACGCAGTATTTT
CASSSGLAGGFTDTQYF
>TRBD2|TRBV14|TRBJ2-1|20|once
TGTGCCAGCAGCCCGGGACTAGCGGGAGTTTTTGATAGAACCTACAATGAGCAGTTCTTC
CASSPGLAGVFDRTYNEQFF
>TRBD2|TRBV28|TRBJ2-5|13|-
TGTGCCACACTAGCGGCCCTCCAAGAGACCCAGTACTTC
CATLAALQETQYF
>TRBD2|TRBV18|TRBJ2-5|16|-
TGTGCCAGCTCACGGACTAGCGGGGGGATCCAAGAGACCCAGTACTTC
CASSRTSGGIQETQYF
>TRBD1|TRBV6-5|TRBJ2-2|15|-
TGTGCCAGCAGAAAAACAGGGGTAGTCACCGGGGAGCTGTTTTTT
CASRKTGVVTGELFF
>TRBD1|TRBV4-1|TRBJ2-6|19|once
TGCGCCAGCAGCCAAGATTCACAGGGGACAACCTCTGGGGCCAACGTCCTGACTTTC
CASSQDSQGTTSGANVLTF
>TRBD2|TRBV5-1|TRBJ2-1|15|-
TGCGCCAGCAGCCCTACTAGCGAAACCTACAATGAGCAGTTCTTC
CASSPTSETYNEQFF
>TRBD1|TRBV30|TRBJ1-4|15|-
TGTGCCTGGAGGGGACAGGGGACGCCGGGTGAAAAACTGTTTTTT
CAWRGQGTPGEKLFF
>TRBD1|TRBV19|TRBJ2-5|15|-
TGTGCCAGTAACGCCGGACAGGGGGCTCAAGAGACCCAGTACTTC
CASNAGQGAQETQYF
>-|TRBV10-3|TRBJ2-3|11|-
TGTGCCATCAGGAACATAGATACGCAGTATTTT
CAIRNIDTQYF
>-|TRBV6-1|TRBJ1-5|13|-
TGTGCCAGCAGTGAGGGGGCCAATCAGCCCCAGCATTTT
CASSEGANQPQHF
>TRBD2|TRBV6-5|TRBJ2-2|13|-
TGTGCCAGCACCCTAGCGGCGACCGGGGAGCTGTTTTTT
CASTLAATGELFF
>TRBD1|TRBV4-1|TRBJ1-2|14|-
TGCGCCAGCAGTCCGGAGGGGGCCGGCTATGGCTACACCTTC
CASSPEGAGYGYTF
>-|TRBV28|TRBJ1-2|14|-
TGTGCCAGCAGCCGATCTGGGACAACGTATGGCTACACCTTC
CASSRSGTTYGYTF
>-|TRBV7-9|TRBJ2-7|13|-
TGTGCCAGCAGCCCCCCGTCGGTACGCGAGCAGTACTTC
CASSPPSVREQYF